The clone carrying this TCR beta chain has just a few counts. What it recognizes is unknown. This record comes from a study of identical twins. Unique molecular identifiers were present on cDNA, and template switching added a universal primer site. MiXCR was run by TCRdb on the 5' RACE reads, yielding one entry per CDR3 protein. The table shows some 260,000 distinct CDR3 sequences, with around an eighth occurring only once. Findings and limits, study-wide: Insertions ran lower in abundant cord blood beta clonotypes, though not in memory repertoires. Analyses of zero insertions could be partly confounded by invariant MAIT and iNKT cells. Excess sharing by twins proved weaker in beta out-of-frame sequences.

The TCR comes from a woman under 30 in good health. What was sequenced was memory (CD45RO+) T cells sorted from blood.

CDR3 in amino acids: CASSPTGTGGLRRTDTQYF. DNA for the CDR3: TGTGCCAGCAGCCCCACGGGGACAGGGGGGTTGAGGCGCACAGATACGCAGTATTTT. The rearrangement links TRBV9 to TRBJ2-3; the match to TRBD1 covers 11 bases. The CDR3 totals 19 residues. With V trimmed by 4 bases and J by 1 base, 14 bases remained unmatched. Germline V gives CDR1 SGDLS, CDR2 YYNGEE.